This TCR beta chain came from a study of vaccination and CD4 T cells after COVID-19. Study overall: Nasal swab PCR identified SARS-CoV-2 in the convalescent patients, of whom about ten were mild and one severe. A CEFX pool, an HIV-1 Nef pool, or no peptide went to control cultures. Findings of the study overall: Convalescent patients' median share of reactive clones seen only post-vaccination was approximately 85%.

A single count supports this clonotype. The antigen is unknown. Trimming removed 5 bases from V and 2 bases from J, with 22 bases in between. The CDR3 consists of 16 residues. Germline V gene lookup returns CDR1 GTSNPN and CDR2 SVGIG (reference sequence). Scientists ran DNA taken from cultured CD4+ T cells through the Oncomine TCR Beta short-read assay for sequencing. After culture, CD4+ T cells served as the source for genomic DNA extraction. In TCRdb, the PCR reads were re-called with MiXCR into one record per CDR3 protein. This table holds more than 3,000 distinct CDR3 sequences, roughly 15% found once. The treatment denotes: roughly 10-day PBMC culture with coronavirus spike peptide pools or control peptides (ViraFEST assay).

The TCR sequence derives from a human donor who had recovered from COVID-19. Sequencing was done on a sample of CD4+ T cells from blood, cultured in vitro. The rearrangement joins TRBV30 to TRBJ2-7, with D perhaps TRBD1 or TRBD2 (6 bases each). The CDR3 DNA is TGTGCCTGGGGCCGCTTGGGGGGCCGAAGGCCCTACGAGCAGTACTTC. This sequence encodes CAWGRLGGRRPYEQYF. Together with reference TRBV30 and TRBJ2-7, the CDR3 gives the full variable domain: SQTIHQWPATLVQPVGSPLSLECTVEGTSNPNLYWYRQAAGRGLQLLFYSVGIGQISSEVPQNLSASRPQDRQFILSSKKLLLSDSGFYLCAWGRLGGRRPYEQYFGPGTRLTVT.